The entry below gives a single T cell receptor (beta chain) sequence along with its context. The clone's antigen remains unknown. The input lacks base qualities; no much larger clone sits a single base away. The sample is drawn from a study of blood T cell repertoires in COVID-19 (dated by TCRdb to about 2020). Notes on the research overall: The collaborator samples originated in the United States, Italy and Spain and spanned the acute and convalescent phases of COVID-19. The material from the prospective study consisted of cDNA or gDNA derived from T cells, B-cell-depleted T cells, or PBMCs. Deeply sampled blood TCRbeta repertoires from subjects exposed to, actively infected with, or recovered from COVID-19 were included in the dataset. The repertoires were released in a freely available public database intended as a resource for research on the immune response to SARS-CoV-2. The samples were drawn from two sources: the first 160 participants of the ongoing ImmuneRACE study, and 1,254 subjects contributed by 6 global collaborators. Sample metadata almost always included a de-identified subject ID, COVID-19 status, age in years and sex. Where available, HLA class I and class II types were obtained from metadata supplied by the sample provider rather than from assay-based typing.

TCRbeta CDR3 regions were amplified from genomic DNA using the immunoSEQ Assay, a bias-controlled multiplex PCR. On the study's bioinformatics: The number of nucleated cells in each sample was estimated from the amplification of reference gene primers within the assay. Sequence reads were collapsed and filtered to measure the absolute abundance of every unique TCRbeta CDR3 rearrangement. For each sample, productive Simpson clonality was calculated by taking the square root of Simpson's diversity index across productive rearrangements. TCRdb limited this immuneACCESS table to in-frame rearrangements with V and J called. A share of clones is missing; checked studies link under half to unresolved V genes, and the rest is unexplained. The DNA was the basis for D and trimming; V, J and clone size are from that table. The sample records around 100,000 clones, nearly 90% of which are singletons. Of the sample, around 3.1% is held by the ten largest clones.

Collaborating institutions collected whole blood in K2EDTA tubes following their own protocols. Collaborator samples were shipped for TCRbeta analysis as frozen whole blood, isolated PBMCs, or DNA extracted from either sample type. The CDR3 sequence holds 15 residues, the cysteine and phenylalanine included. Just CDR3 DNA is preserved here, 45 bases in frame from base 1. The germline V gene supplies CDR1 SGHRS and CDR2 YFSETQ. V and J are trimmed by 4 bases and 2 bases, and the gene matches miss 5 bases of the junction. Summary of the overall study and its limitations: The amount of clinical and demographic metadata varied by source and participant and was provided uncurated.

The specimen was peripheral blood. The chain was built from TRBV5-1 and TRBJ2-2; TRBD1 lines up with 7 middle nucleotides. This TCR came from a man over 45 in a cohort sampled during active COVID-19. The bases read TGCGCCAGCAGCACCCGACAGGGCAACACCGGGGAGCTGTTTTTT. The resulting protein is CASSTRQGNTGELFF.